This TCR beta chain appears in the sequencing data of a study of blood T cell repertoires in COVID-19. On the study more broadly: Acute-phase and convalescent COVID-19 samples originated in the United States, Italy and Spain.

V dropped 3 bases and J dropped 2 bases, with 9 bases sitting between them. The CDR3 spans 13 residues. Germline CDR1 and CDR2: SGHRS and YFSETQ. Authors' analysis steps: Scientists estimated how many nucleated cells there were by amplifying reference gene primers. Profiled with immunoSEQ multiplex PCR; TCRdb holds only in-frame clones, not every one. The D gene and trimming were derived from the DNA, and the V and J assignments and clone size from that table. Here the sample spans some 59,000 clones, about three quarters being singletons. The chain recombines TRBV5-1 with TRBJ2-7; the D gene is possibly TRBD1 (6 bases). This clonotype originated in a man younger than 40 with COVID-19, enrolled during active disease. Sequencing was carried out using peripheral blood. This CDR3 is CASSSDSTYEQYF. The CDR3 DNA follows: TGCGCCAGCAGCTCGGACAGTACCTACGAGCAGTACTTC. The full variable domain, with the rest looked up from reference TRBV5-1 and TRBJ2-7, is KAGVTQTPRYLIKTRGQQVTLSCSPISGHRSVSWYQQTPGQGLQFLFEYFSETQRNKGNFPGRFSGRQFSNSRSEMNVSTLELGDSALYLCASSSDSTYEQYFGPGTRLTVT.